Detailed here is one T cell receptor (beta chain). Its antigen is undetermined. This entry is derived from a study of blood T cells in healthy people across ages. With a J-beta primer mix and a sample-barcoded 5' primer, a second PCR ran about 7 to 12 cycles. Using its own MiXCR run on the 5' RACE reads, TCRdb lists one record per CDR3 protein. The repertoire includes just over 1 million distinct CDR3 sequences, 40% to 55% of them detected once, and 18% sits in the top ten. Study-level findings and limits: Comparison with aged donors showed that long-lived donors had more naive CD4+ cells and higher diversity. TCR beta diversity per million T cells fell roughly linearly with age.

The material sequenced was blood. The sequence came from a woman aged 55-69 years in good health.

The CDR3, as DNA: TGTGCCACCAGCAGAAATCAAGGGCGGGAGTGGAGGACGGATACGCAGTATTTT. This gives the protein CATSRNQGREWRTDTQYF. J is TRBJ2-3 and V is TRBV15, with TRBD2 matching 7 bases. There are 18 residues in the CDR3. Per the germline V gene, CDR1 is LNHNV and CDR2 is YYDKDF (reference sequence). V dropped 2 bases and J dropped 6; count of bases not matched to a gene: 17.